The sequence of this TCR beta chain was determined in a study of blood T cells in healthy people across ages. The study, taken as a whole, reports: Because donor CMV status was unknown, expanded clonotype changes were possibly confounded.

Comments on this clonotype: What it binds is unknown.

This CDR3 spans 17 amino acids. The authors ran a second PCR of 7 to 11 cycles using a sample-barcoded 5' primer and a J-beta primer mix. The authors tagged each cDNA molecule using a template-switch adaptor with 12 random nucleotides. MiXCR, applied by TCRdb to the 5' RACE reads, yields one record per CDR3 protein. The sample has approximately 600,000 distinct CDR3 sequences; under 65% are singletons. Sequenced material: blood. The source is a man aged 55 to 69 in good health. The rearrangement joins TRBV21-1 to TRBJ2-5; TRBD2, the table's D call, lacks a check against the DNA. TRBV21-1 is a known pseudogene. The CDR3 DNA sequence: TGTGCCAGCAGCAAGGGACAACTAGCGGGGGGGCCGGAGACCCAGTACTTC. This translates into CASSKGQLAGGPETQYF.